The rows below give T cell receptor beta chains drawn from one sample of a study of CD8 T cells in ankylosing spondylitis. TCRdb re-called the 5' RACE reads with MiXCR, one entry per CDR3 protein. The repertoire consists of fewer than 250,000 distinct CDR3 sequences, with roughly 18% occurring once and the leading ten covering under 45%. Specimen: blood, either unsorted or a sorted T cell fraction (not recorded which). All receptors come from a male donor with ankylosing spondylitis. CDR3s include the opening cysteine and the closing phenylalanine or tryptophan. Fields, in order: clone size, D gene, V gene, J gene, CDR3 protein, CDR3 DNA. D genes are given only for firm matches. Rows give clone size only sometimes, using once, few, many, or a class for an expanded clone.

abundance: .
d_gene: .
v_gene: TRBV7-3
j_gene: TRBJ2-3
CDR3aa: CASSLFGDYRDTQYF
CDR3nt: TGTGCCAGCAGCTTATTCGGGGATTACAGAGATACGCAGTATTTT

abundance: .
d_gene: .
v_gene: TRBV6-5
j_gene: TRBJ1-1
CDR3aa: CASGNTGGNTEAFF
CDR3nt: TGTGCCAGCGGTAACACCGGCGGGAACACTGAAGCTTTCTTT

abundance: .
d_gene: .
v_gene: TRBV9
j_gene: TRBJ1-5
CDR3aa: CASSVSGDPSNQPQHF
CDR3nt: TGTGCCAGCAGCGTCTCCGGGGACCCTAGCAATCAGCCCCAGCATTTT

abundance: .
d_gene: TRBD1
v_gene: TRBV7-3
j_gene: TRBJ1-1
CDR3aa: CASSPGTGSEAFF
CDR3nt: TGTGCCAGCAGCCCAGGGACAGGGAGTGAAGCTTTCTTT

abundance: .
d_gene: TRBD2
v_gene: TRBV7-9
j_gene: TRBJ2-1
CDR3aa: CASSLETSGGLYNEQFF
CDR3nt: TGTGCCAGCAGCTTAGAGACTAGCGGGGGGCTCTACAATGAGCAGTTCTTC

abundance: few
d_gene: .
v_gene: TRBV9
j_gene: TRBJ2-1
CDR3aa: CASSVEGGTAYNEQFF
CDR3nt: TGTGCCAGCAGCGTAGAAGGAGGGACAGCCTACAATGAGCAGTTCTTC

abundance: .
d_gene: TRBD1
v_gene: TRBV15
j_gene: TRBJ2-5
CDR3aa: CATSISGGAQTQYF
CDR3nt: TGTGCCACCAGCATATCAGGGGGCGCGCAGACCCAGTACTTC

abundance: .
d_gene: TRBD2
v_gene: TRBV6-1
j_gene: TRBJ2-7
CDR3aa: CASSEPPRLAGGEQYF
CDR3nt: TGTGCCAGCAGTGAACCCCCAAGGCTAGCGGGGGGCGAGCAGTACTTC

abundance: .
d_gene: .
v_gene: TRBV12-3/TRBV12-4
j_gene: TRBJ1-4
CDR3aa: CASSLPPGKLFF
CDR3nt: TGTGCCAGCAGTTTACCCCCGGGAAAACTGTTTTTT

abundance: few
d_gene: .
v_gene: TRBV7-7
j_gene: TRBJ2-5
CDR3aa: CASSLRPEGETQYF
CDR3nt: TGTGCTAGCAGCTTAAGGCCGGAGGGGGAGACCCAGTACTTC

abundance: few
d_gene: .
v_gene: TRBV28
j_gene: TRBJ2-7
CDR3aa: CASSSQGGSEQYF
CDR3nt: TGTGCCAGCAGTTCTCAAGGAGGGAGTGAGCAGTACTTC

abundance: .
d_gene: .
v_gene: TRBV19
j_gene: TRBJ1-1
CDR3aa: CASSIQDTSNTEAFF
CDR3nt: TGTGCCAGTAGTATTCAGGACACTTCGAACACTGAAGCTTTCTTT

abundance: few
d_gene: .
v_gene: TRBV11-2
j_gene: TRBJ2-3
CDR3aa: CASSLEEGVGTDTQYF
CDR3nt: TGTGCCAGCAGCTTAGAGGAGGGGGTCGGCACAGATACGCAGTATTTT

abundance: .
d_gene: .
v_gene: TRBV3-1
j_gene: TRBJ2-1
CDR3aa: CATLEVHPFYNEQFF
CDR3nt: TGTGCCACACTGGAGGTTCACCCATTTTACAATGAGCAGTTCTTC

abundance: few
d_gene: .
v_gene: TRBV4-3
j_gene: TRBJ2-7
CDR3aa: CASSQDIGVRSYEQYF
CDR3nt: TGCGCCAGCAGCCAAGATATCGGGGTGAGGTCCTACGAGCAGTACTTC

abundance: .
d_gene: .
v_gene: TRBV6-1
j_gene: TRBJ1-1
CDR3aa: CASSEAPGGVTEAFF
CDR3nt: TGTGCCAGCAGTGAAGCGCCGGGGGGAGTCACTGAAGCTTTCTTT

abundance: .
d_gene: .
v_gene: TRBV7-9
j_gene: TRBJ2-1
CDR3aa: CASSLQSGSYNEQFF
CDR3nt: TGTGCCAGCAGCTTACAGAGCGGCTCCTACAATGAGCAGTTCTTC

abundance: .
d_gene: TRBD1
v_gene: TRBV27
j_gene: TRBJ2-2
CDR3aa: CASSPGTGWTGELFF
CDR3nt: TGTGCCAGCAGTCCCGGGACAGGGTGGACCGGGGAGCTGTTTTTT

abundance: few
d_gene: .
v_gene: TRBV27
j_gene: TRBJ2-7
CDR3aa: CASSLRPDSYEQYF
CDR3nt: TGTGCCAGCAGTTTACGGCCTGACTCCTACGAGCAGTACTTC

abundance: few
d_gene: .
v_gene: TRBV6-5
j_gene: TRBJ1-1
CDR3aa: CASSYSGENTEAFF
CDR3nt: TGTGCCAGCAGTTACAGCGGGGAGAACACTGAAGCTTTCTTT

abundance: few
d_gene: .
v_gene: TRBV4-1
j_gene: TRBJ2-7
CDR3aa: CASSHTGLSYEQYF
CDR3nt: TGCGCCAGCAGCCATACCGGGCTCTCCTACGAGCAGTACTTC

abundance: many
d_gene: .
v_gene: TRBV12-3/TRBV12-4
j_gene: TRBJ1-1
CDR3aa: CASSKRNTEAFF
CDR3nt: TGTGCCAGCAGTAAGAGGAACACTGAAGCTTTCTTT

abundance: .
d_gene: TRBD1
v_gene: TRBV7-7
j_gene: TRBJ2-1
CDR3aa: CASSLGLPGDSEQFF
CDR3nt: TGTGCTAGCAGCTTAGGTTTGCCAGGGGACAGTGAGCAGTTCTTC

abundance: .
d_gene: .
v_gene: TRBV12-3/TRBV12-4
j_gene: TRBJ1-1
CDR3aa: CASSLVVSGEAFF
CDR3nt: TGTGCCAGCAGTTTGGTCGTATCCGGGGAAGCTTTCTTT

abundance: .
d_gene: .
v_gene: TRBV7-9
j_gene: TRBJ2-5
CDR3aa: CASSLVDYETQYF
CDR3nt: TGTGCCAGCAGCTTAGTCGACTACGAGACCCAGTACTTC

abundance: .
d_gene: TRBD1
v_gene: TRBV28
j_gene: TRBJ2-7
CDR3aa: CASSLIWGQNEQYF
CDR3nt: TGTGCCAGCAGTTTGATATGGGGACAGAACGAGCAGTACTTC

abundance: few
d_gene: TRBD2
v_gene: TRBV6-2/TRBV6-3
j_gene: TRBJ2-1
CDR3aa: CASSYYIAGVYEQFF
CDR3nt: TGTGCCAGCAGTTACTACATAGCGGGAGTCTATGAGCAGTTCTTC

abundance: .
d_gene: .
v_gene: TRBV11-2
j_gene: TRBJ2-7
CDR3aa: CASSLGQNRYNYEQYF
CDR3nt: TGTGCCAGCAGCTTAGGACAAAACAGATACAACTACGAGCAGTACTTC

abundance: .
d_gene: .
v_gene: TRBV15
j_gene: TRBJ1-3
CDR3aa: CATSRERWERAGNTIYF
CDR3nt: TGTGCCACCAGCAGAGAGCGGTGGGAAAGAGCGGGAAACACCATATATTTT

abundance: few
d_gene: .
v_gene: TRBV7-2
j_gene: TRBJ2-7
CDR3aa: CASSSDRNYEQYF
CDR3nt: TGTGCCAGCAGCTCGGACAGAAACTACGAGCAGTACTTC

abundance: few
d_gene: .
v_gene: TRBV11-2
j_gene: TRBJ1-1
CDR3aa: CASSSERGYGNTEAFF
CDR3nt: TGTGCCAGCAGCTCCGAAAGGGGGTACGGGAACACTGAAGCTTTCTTT

abundance: few
d_gene: TRBD1
v_gene: TRBV6-2/TRBV6-3
j_gene: TRBJ1-1
CDR3aa: CASSYDLGQGSTEAFF
CDR3nt: TGTGCCAGCAGTTACGACCTGGGACAGGGAAGTACTGAAGCTTTCTTT

abundance: .
d_gene: .
v_gene: TRBV13
j_gene: TRBJ2-1
CDR3aa: CASSVASSYNEQFF
CDR3nt: TGTGCCAGCAGCGTGGCTAGCTCCTACAATGAGCAGTTCTTC

abundance: many
d_gene: .
v_gene: TRBV5-1
j_gene: TRBJ1-2
CDR3aa: CASSLEGDGYTF
CDR3nt: TGCGCCAGCAGCTTGGAGGGCGATGGCTACACCTTC

abundance: few
d_gene: TRBD2
v_gene: TRBV4-3
j_gene: TRBJ2-7
CDR3aa: CASSQDETSGSYEQYF
CDR3nt: TGCGCCAGCAGCCAAGATGAGACTAGCGGATCCTACGAGCAGTACTTC

abundance: few
d_gene: .
v_gene: TRBV5-1
j_gene: TRBJ1-2
CDR3aa: CASSLAWTSEGYGYTF
CDR3nt: TGCGCCAGCAGCTTGGCATGGACCTCCGAAGGGTATGGCTACACCTTC

abundance: .
d_gene: .
v_gene: TRBV20-1
j_gene: TRBJ1-1
CDR3aa: CSASGSWETDLSPTEAFF
CDR3nt: TGCAGTGCTAGCGGGAGTTGGGAAACCGACCTCTCCCCCACTGAAGCTTTCTTT

abundance: few
d_gene: TRBD1
v_gene: TRBV28
j_gene: TRBJ1-2
CDR3aa: CASSPPPPGQGFYGYTF
CDR3nt: TGTGCCAGCAGTCCACCTCCCCCCGGACAGGGATTCTATGGCTACACCTTC

abundance: .
d_gene: .
v_gene: TRBV4-3
j_gene: TRBJ2-7
CDR3aa: CASSQGYLAENEQYF
CDR3nt: TGCGCCAGCAGCCAAGGATACTTAGCGGAAAACGAGCAGTACTTC

abundance: many
d_gene: TRBD1
v_gene: TRBV6-2/TRBV6-3
j_gene: TRBJ2-7
CDR3aa: CASSLLGDRVTYEQYF
CDR3nt: TGTGCCAGCAGCCTCCTTGGGGACAGGGTCACCTACGAGCAGTACTTC

abundance: .
d_gene: .
v_gene: TRBV12-3/TRBV12-4
j_gene: TRBJ2-5
CDR3aa: CASSFWAKETQYF
CDR3nt: TGTGCCAGCAGTTTCTGGGCCAAAGAGACCCAGTACTTC

abundance: .
d_gene: .
v_gene: TRBV4-1
j_gene: TRBJ2-6
CDR3aa: CASSQEAGVGANVLTF
CDR3nt: TGCGCCAGCAGCCAAGAAGCTGGGGTCGGGGCCAACGTCCTGACTTTC

abundance: .
d_gene: TRBD1
v_gene: TRBV3-1
j_gene: TRBJ2-3
CDR3aa: CASSQPGTVDPADTQYF
CDR3nt: TGTGCCAGCAGCCAACCCGGGACAGTGGATCCTGCAGATACGCAGTATTTT